This TCR beta chain came from a study of T cells in Graves' hyperthyroidism and ophthalmopathy. V was clipped by 1 base and J by 6 bases, with 9 bases between them. The V gene's germline CDR1 is LGHDT and CDR2 YNNKEL (reference sequence). This CDR3 is built from 13 residues. Researchers took RNA transcripts and amplified the TCR beta CDR3 regions from them. First-round RT-PCR targeting the TCR CDR3 was performed with the HTBI primer set. From the multiplex PCR reads, TCRdb called clonotypes with MiXCR, one entry per CDR3 protein. The repertoire holds 550,000 to 700,000 distinct CDR3 sequences, with under 15% as singletons. This clonotype was observed at least ten times. Its antigen is currently unknown. Study outcomes and limitations: Before onset, by a median of around six months, the model predicted ophthalmopathy. Ophthalmopathy stood apart from stable hyperthyroidism in a 13 V-J model.

The sequencing input was blood. The rearrangement links TRBV3-1 to TRBJ1-1; D gene unclear. This receptor was identified in a woman in her thirties or forties with Graves' ophthalmopathy. The CDR3 loop reads CASSQGSAAEAFF. CDR3 sequence (DNA): TGTGCCAGCAGCCAAGGGAGTGCGGCTGAAGCTTTCTTT.